The subject of this entry is one T cell receptor (beta chain). What it binds is unknown. The data stem from a study of vaccination and CD4 T cells after COVID-19. With 3 bases removed from V and 5 bases from J, the gap between germline ends came to 17 bases. CDR3 length equals 15 residues. Germline lookup yields CDR1 DFQATT and CDR2 SNEGSKA (reference sequence). Treatment specified: roughly 10-day PBMC culture with coronavirus spike peptide pools or control peptides (ViraFEST assay). With approximately 10 ug/ml peptide pools and approximately 10 IU/ml IL-2, PBMCs were cultured at 2 million to 2.5 million per well. Cultured CD4+ T cell DNA was sequenced using the Oncomine TCR Beta short-read assay. MiXCR was run by TCRdb on the PCR reads, yielding one entry per CDR3 protein. Here the sample spans 6,500 to 9,500 distinct CDR3 sequences, under 25% being singletons.

The V gene is TRBV20-1, the J gene TRBJ2-1; D is undetermined. The source is a human donor who had recovered from COVID-19. Sequences were derived from CD4+ T cells from blood, cultured in vitro, sampled after SARS-CoV-2 vaccination. The CDR3 region is CSASKIRDSHNEQFF. The CDR3, as DNA: TGCAGTGCTAGTAAAATCCGAGACTCTCACAATGAGCAGTTCTTC.